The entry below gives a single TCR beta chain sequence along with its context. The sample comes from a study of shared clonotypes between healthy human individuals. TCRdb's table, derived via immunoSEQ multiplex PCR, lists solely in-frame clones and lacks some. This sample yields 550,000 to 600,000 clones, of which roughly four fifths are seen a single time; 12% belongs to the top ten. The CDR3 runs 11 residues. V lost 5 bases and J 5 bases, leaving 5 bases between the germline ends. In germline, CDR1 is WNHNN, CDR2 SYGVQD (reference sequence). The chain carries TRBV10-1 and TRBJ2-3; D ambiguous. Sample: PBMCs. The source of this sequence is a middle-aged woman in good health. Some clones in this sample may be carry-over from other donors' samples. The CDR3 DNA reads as TGCGCCAGCAGTTGGGGAGATACGCAGTATTTT. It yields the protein CASSWGDTQYF.